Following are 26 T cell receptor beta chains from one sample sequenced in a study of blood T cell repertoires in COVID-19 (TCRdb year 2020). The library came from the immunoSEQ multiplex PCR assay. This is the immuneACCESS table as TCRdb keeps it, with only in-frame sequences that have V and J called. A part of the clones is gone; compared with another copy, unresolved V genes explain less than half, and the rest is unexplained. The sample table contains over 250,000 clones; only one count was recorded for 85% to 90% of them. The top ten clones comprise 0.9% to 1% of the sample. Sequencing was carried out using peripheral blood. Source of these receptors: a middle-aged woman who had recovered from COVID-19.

The CDR3 sequence: CASSQEGLAGRSYNEQFF. CDR3 in DNA: TGCGCCAGCAGCCAAGAAGGGCTAGCGGGTCGCTCCTACAATGAGCAGTTCTTC. V is TRBV4-3 and J is TRBJ2-1; TRBD2 agrees at 8 bases. V shed 0 bases and J 0 bases; nucleotides not matched to a gene: 7. The CDR3 is 18 amino acids. From germline, CDR1 is LGHNA and CDR2 YSLEER.

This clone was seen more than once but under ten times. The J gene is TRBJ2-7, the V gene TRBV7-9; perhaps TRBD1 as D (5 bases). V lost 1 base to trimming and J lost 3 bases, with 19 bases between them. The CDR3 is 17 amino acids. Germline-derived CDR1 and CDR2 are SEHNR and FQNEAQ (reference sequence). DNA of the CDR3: TGTGCCAGCAGCTTAGGGGTCCGGGCAGGGCGGATCTACGAGCAGTACTTC. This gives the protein CASSLGVRAGRIYEQYF.

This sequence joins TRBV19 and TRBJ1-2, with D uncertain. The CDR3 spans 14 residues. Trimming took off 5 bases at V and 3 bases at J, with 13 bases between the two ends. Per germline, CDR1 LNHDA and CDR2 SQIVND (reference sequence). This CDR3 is CASSVSGAYYGYTF. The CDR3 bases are TGTGCCAGTAGTGTGTCGGGAGCCTACTATGGCTACACCTTC.

CDR3 DNA: TGTGCCAGCAGCCGGCGGGTGGGAGGGGGAGATACGCAGTATTTT. Translated: CASSRRVGGGDTQYF. V and J are TRBV6-2 or TRBV6-3 and TRBJ2-3; possible D gene TRBD2, 7 bases. V was clipped by 6 bases and J by 5 bases, with 18 bases between them. The CDR3 has 15 residues. Germline values: CDR1 MNHEY, CDR2 SVGEGT.

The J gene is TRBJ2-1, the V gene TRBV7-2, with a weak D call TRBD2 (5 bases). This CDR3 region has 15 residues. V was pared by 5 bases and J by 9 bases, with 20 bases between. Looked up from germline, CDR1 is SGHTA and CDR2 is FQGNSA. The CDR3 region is CASSPPPLTEGEQFF. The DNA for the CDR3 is TGTGCCAGCAGCCCCCCGCCGTTAACCGAGGGTGAGCAGTTCTTC.

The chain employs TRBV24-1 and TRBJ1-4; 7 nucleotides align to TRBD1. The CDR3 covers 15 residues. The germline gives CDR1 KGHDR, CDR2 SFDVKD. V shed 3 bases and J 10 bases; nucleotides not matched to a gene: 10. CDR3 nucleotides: TGTGCCACCAGTGATCCCGGGACAGACCATGGAAAACTGTTTTTT. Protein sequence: CATSDPGTDHGKLFF.

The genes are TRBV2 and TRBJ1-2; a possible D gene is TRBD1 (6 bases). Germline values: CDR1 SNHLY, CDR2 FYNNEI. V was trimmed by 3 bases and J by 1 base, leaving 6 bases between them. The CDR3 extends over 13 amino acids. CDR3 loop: CASSEGHNYGYTF. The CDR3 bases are TGTGCCAGCAGTGAGGGACATAACTATGGCTACACCTTC.

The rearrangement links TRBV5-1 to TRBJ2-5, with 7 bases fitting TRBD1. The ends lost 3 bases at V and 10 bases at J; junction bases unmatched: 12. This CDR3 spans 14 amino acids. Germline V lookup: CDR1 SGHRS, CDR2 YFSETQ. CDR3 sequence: CASSSNPGQSIQYF. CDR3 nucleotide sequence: TGCGCCAGCAGCTCCAATCCGGGACAGTCAATCCAGTACTTC.

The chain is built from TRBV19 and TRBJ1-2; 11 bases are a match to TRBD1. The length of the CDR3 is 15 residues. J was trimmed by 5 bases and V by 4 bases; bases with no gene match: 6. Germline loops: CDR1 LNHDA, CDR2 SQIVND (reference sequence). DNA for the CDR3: TGTGCCAGTAGTACTCGGGACAGGGGGAATTATGGCTACACCTTC. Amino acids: CASSTRDRGNYGYTF.

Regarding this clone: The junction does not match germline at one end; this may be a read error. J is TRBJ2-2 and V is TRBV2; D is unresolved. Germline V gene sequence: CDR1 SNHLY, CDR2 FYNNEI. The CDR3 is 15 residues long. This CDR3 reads CASSQAGSNTGELFF. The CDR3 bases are TGTGCCAGCAGTCAAGCCGGGTCCAACACCGGGGAGCTGTTTTTT.

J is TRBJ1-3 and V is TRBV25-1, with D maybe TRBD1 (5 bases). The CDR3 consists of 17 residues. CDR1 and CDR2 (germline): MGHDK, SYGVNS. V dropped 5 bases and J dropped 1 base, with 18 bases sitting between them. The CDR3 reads CASSNHGTGTSGNTIYF. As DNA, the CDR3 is TGTGCCAGCAGTAATCATGGGACTGGAACTTCTGGAAACACCATATATTTT.

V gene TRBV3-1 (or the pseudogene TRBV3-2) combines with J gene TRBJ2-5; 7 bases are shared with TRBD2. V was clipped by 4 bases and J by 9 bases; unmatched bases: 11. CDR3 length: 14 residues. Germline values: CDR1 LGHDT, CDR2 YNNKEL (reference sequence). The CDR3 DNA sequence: TGTGCCAGCAGCCTAAGCAGCGGGATGGCGGCCCAGTACTTC. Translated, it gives CASSLSSGMAAQYF.

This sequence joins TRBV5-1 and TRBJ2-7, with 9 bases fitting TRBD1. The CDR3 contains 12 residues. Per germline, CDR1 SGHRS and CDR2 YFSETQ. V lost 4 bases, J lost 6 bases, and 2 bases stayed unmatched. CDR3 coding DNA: TGCGCCAGCAGCGTGGACAGGGGCGAGCAGTACTTC. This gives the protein CASSVDRGEQYF.

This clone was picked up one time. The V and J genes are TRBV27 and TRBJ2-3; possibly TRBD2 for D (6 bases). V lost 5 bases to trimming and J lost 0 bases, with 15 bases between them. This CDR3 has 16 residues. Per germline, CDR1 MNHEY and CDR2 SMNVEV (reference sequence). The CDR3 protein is CASSPLWGVSTDTQYF. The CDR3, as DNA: TGTGCCAGCAGTCCCCTTTGGGGGGTGAGCACAGATACGCAGTATTTT.

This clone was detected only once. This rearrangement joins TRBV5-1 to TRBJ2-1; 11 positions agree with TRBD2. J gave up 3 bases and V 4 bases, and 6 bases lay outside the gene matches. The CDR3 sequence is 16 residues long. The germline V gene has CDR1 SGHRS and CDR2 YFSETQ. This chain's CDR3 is CASSPPLAGGYNEQFF. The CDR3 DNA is TGCGCCAGCAGCCCGCCCCTAGCGGGAGGCTACAATGAGCAGTTCTTC.

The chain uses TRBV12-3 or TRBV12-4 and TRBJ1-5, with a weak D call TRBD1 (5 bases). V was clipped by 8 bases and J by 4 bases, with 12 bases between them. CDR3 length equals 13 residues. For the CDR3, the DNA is TGTGCCAGCGGGGGGGGAGGGAATCAGCCCCAGCATTTT. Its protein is CASGGGGNQPQHF.

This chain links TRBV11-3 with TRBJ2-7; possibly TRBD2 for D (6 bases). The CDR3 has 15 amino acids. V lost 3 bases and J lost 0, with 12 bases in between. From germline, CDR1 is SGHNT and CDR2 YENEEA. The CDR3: CASSLTRDSSYEQYF. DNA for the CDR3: TGTGCCAGCAGCTTGACCCGGGACTCCTCCTACGAGCAGTACTTC.

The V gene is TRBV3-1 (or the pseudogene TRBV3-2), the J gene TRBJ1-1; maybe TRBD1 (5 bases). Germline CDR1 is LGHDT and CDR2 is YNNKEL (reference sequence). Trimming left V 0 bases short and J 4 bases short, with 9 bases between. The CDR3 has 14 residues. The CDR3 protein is CASSQETGGTEAFF. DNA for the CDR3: TGTGCCAGCAGCCAAGAAACGGGGGGCACTGAAGCTTTCTTT.

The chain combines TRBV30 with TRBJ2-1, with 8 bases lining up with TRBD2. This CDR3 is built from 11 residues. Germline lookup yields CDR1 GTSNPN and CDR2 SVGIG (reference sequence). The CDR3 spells CVGRGGNEQFF. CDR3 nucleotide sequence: TGTGTCGGGAGGGGGGGCAATGAGCAGTTCTTC.

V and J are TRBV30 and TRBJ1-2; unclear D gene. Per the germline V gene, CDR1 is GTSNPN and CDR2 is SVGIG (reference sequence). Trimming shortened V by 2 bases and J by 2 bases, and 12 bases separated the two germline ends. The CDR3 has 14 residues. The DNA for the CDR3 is TGTGCCTGGAGTCGAGGAGGTTCGAACTATGGCTACACCTTC. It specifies CAWSRGGSNYGYTF.

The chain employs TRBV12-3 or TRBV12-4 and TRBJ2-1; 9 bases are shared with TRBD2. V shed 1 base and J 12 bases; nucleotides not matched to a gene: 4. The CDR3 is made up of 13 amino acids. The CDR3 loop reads CASSLGTSVLQFF. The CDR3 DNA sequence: TGTGCCAGCAGTTTAGGGACTAGCGTACTGCAGTTCTTC.

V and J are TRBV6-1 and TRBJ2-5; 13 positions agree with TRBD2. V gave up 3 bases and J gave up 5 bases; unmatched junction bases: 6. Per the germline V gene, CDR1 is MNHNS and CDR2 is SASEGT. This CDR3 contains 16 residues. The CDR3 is CASSEETSGRRETQYF. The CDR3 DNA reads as TGTGCCAGCAGTGAGGAGACTAGCGGGAGGCGTGAGACCCAGTACTTC.

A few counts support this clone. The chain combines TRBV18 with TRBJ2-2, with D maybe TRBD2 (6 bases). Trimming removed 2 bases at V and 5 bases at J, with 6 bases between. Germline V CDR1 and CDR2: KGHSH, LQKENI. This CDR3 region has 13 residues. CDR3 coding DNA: TGTGCCAGCTCACCAGGGGGGACCGGGGAGCTGTTTTTT. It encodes CASSPGGTGELFF.

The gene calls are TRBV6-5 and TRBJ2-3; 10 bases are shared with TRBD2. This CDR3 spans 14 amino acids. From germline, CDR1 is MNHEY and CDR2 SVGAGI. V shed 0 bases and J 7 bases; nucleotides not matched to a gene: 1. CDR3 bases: TGTGCCAGCAGTTACTCGGGACTAGCGAATACGCAGTATTTT. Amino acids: CASSYSGLANTQYF.

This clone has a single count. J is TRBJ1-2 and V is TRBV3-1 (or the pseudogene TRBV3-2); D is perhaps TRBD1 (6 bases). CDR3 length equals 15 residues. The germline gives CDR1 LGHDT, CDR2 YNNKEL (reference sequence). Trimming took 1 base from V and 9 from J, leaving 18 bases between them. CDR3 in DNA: TGTGCCAGCAGCCAAGGAGGGGGTTCTACTATGCGCTACACCTTC. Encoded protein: CASSQGGGSTMRYTF.

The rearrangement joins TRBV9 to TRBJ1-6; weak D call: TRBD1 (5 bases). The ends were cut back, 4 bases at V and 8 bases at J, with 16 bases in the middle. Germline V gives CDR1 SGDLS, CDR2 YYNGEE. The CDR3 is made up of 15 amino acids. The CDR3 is CASSPRGRLDSPLHF. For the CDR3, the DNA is TGTGCCAGCAGCCCCCGGGGGAGATTGGATTCACCCCTCCACTTT.